Shown below are 4 T cell receptor beta chains from a single sample sequenced in a study of blood T cell repertoires in COVID-19. TCRdb keeps only in-frame clones here, not all; method: immunoSEQ multiplex PCR. The sample gives 650,000 to 800,000 clones, about 87% of which show up once; roughly 0.25% is in the top ten. Material for sequencing was peripheral blood. Source of these receptors: a woman younger than 35 with acute or convalescent COVID-19.

The chain has TRBV9 and TRBJ2-2; perhaps TRBD1 as D (6 bases). Germline V gene lookup returns CDR1 SGDLS and CDR2 YYNGEE. The length of the CDR3 is 14 residues. V lost 3 bases to trimming and J lost 7 bases, with 13 bases between them. CDR3 nucleotides: TGTGCCAGCAGCGCTACAGGGTATGACGGGGAGCTGTTTTTT. Amino acid sequence: CASSATGYDGELFF.

The chain links TRBV3-1 (or the pseudogene TRBV3-2) to TRBJ1-2; TRBD1 is a possible D gene (5 bases). The CDR3 totals 14 residues. Trimming pared 3 bases from V and 4 bases from J, leaving 12 bases between. CDR1 LGHDT and CDR2 YNNKEL come from the germline V gene (reference sequence). Written as DNA, the CDR3 is TGTGCCAGCAGCCACAAGACAGAGCCCTATGGCTACACCTTC. This gives the protein CASSHKTEPYGYTF.

The rearrangement links TRBV6-6 to TRBJ2-7; a weak D match, TRBD1 (5 bases). Germline CDR1 reads MNHNY; CDR2 reads SVGAGI (reference sequence). There are 13 residues in the CDR3. V lost 0 bases and J 3 bases, leaving 6 bases between the germline ends. The CDR3 DNA reads TGTGCCAGCAGTTACTCGACAGACTACGAGCAGTACTTC. It is translated as CASSYSTDYEQYF.

The CDR3 is CATSRGGTGHNEKLFF. DNA of the CDR3: TGTGCCACCAGCAGAGGTGGGACAGGTCATAATGAAAAACTGTTTTTT. The V call is TRBV15, the J call TRBJ1-4; TRBD1 agrees at 8 bases. Germline values: CDR1 LNHNV, CDR2 YYDKDF (reference sequence). Germline trimming cut 1 base from V and 4 bases from J; bases unmatched to any gene: 5. The CDR3 sequence is 16 residues long.